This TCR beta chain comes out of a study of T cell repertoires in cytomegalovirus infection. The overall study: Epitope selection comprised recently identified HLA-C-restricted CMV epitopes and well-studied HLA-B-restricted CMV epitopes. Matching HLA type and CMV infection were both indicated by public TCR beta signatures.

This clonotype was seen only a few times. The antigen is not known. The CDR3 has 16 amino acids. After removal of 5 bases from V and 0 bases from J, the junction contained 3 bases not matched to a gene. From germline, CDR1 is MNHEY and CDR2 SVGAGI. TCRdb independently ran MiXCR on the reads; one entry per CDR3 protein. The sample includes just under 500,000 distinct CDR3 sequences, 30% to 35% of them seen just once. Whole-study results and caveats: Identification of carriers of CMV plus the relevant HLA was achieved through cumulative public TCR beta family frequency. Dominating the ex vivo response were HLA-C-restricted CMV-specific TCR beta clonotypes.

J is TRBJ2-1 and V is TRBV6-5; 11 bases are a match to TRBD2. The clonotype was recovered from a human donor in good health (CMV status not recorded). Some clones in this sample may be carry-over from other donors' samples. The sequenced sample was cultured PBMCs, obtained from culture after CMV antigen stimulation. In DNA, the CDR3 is TGTGCCAGCAGTCGACTAGCGGGGAGCTCCTACAATGAGCAGTTCTTC. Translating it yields CASSRLAGSSYNEQFF.